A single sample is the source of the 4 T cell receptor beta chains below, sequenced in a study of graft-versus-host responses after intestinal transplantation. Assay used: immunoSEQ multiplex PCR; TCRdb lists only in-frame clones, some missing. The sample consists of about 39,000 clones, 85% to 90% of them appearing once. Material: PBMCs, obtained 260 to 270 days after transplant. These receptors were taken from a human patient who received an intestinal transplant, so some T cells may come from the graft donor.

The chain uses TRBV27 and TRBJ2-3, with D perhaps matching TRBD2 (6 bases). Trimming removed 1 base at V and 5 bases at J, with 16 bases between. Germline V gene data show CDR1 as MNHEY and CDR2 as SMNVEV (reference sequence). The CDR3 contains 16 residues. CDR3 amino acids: CASSLLEGLDGDTQYF. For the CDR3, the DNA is TGTGCCAGCAGTTTATTGGAGGGTTTGGATGGAGATACGCAGTATTTT.

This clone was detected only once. The CDR3 spells CASSQVGVEVMGANEQFF. The CDR3 nucleotides read TGCGCCAGCAGCCAAGTCGGGGTCGAGGTCATGGGGGCCAATGAGCAGTTCTTC. The chain recombines TRBV4-1 with TRBJ2-1, with D maybe TRBD1 (6 bases). Per germline, CDR1 MGHRA and CDR2 YSYEKL. V lost 1 base and J lost 6, with 22 bases in between. The CDR3 has 18 residues.

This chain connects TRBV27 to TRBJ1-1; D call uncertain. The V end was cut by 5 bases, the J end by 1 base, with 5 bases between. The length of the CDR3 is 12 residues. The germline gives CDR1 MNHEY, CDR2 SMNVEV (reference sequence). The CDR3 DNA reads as TGTGCCAGCAGTAAGGGGAACACTGAAGCTTTCTTT. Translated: CASSKGNTEAFF.

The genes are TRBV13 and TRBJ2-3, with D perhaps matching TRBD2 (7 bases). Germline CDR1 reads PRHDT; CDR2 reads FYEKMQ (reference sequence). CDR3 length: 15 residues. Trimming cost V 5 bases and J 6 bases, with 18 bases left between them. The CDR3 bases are TGTGCCAGCAGCCCCGGGCGGGGGCTAGGCGATACGCAGTATTTT. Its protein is CASSPGRGLGDTQYF.